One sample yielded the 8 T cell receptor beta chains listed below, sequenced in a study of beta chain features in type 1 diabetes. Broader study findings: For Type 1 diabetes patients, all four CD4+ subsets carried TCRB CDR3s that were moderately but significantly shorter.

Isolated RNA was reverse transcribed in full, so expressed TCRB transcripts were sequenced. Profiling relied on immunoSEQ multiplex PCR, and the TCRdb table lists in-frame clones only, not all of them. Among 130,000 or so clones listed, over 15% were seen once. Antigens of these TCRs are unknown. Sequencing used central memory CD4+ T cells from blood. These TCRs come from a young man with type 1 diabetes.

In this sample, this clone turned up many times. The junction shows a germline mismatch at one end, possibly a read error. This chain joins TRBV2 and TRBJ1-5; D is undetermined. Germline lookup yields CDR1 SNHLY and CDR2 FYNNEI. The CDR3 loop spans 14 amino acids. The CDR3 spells CASREGSFGQPQHF. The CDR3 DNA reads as TGTGCCAGCAGGGAAGGCAGTTTTGGTCAGCCCCAGCATTTT.

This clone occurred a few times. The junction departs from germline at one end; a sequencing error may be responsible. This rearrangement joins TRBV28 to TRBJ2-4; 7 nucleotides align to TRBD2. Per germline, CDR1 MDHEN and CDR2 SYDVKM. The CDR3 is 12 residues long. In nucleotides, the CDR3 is TGTGCCAGCAGTGCGGGTGGACCCCCGGGGGGCTTC. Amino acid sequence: CASSAGGPPGGF.

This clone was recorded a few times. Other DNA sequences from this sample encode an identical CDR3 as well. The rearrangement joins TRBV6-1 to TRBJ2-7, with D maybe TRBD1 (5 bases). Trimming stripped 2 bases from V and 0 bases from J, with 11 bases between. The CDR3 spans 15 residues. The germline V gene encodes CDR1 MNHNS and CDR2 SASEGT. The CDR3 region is CASSERGDSSYEQYF. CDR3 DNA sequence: TGTGCCAGCAGTGAAAGGGGTGACTCCTCCTACGAGCAGTACTTC.

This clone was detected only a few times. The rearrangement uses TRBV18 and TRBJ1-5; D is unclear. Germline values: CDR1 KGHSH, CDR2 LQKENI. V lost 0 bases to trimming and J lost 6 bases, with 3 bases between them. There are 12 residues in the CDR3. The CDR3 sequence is CASSPPGQPQHF. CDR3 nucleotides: TGTGCCAGCTCACCACCGGGTCAGCCCCAGCATTTT.

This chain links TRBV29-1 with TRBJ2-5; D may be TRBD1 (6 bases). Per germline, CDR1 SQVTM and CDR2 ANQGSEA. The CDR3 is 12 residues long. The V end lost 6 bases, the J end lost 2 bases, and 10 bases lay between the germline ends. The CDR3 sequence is CSVITGQETQYF. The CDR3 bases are TGCAGCGTCATTACAGGGCAAGAGACCCAGTACTTC.

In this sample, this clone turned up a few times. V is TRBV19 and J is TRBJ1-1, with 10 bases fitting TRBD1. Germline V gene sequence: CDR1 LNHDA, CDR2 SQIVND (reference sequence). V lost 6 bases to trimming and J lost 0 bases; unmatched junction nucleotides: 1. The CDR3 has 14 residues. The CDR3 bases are TGTGCCAGTAGGACAGGGGGCCTGAACACTGAAGCTTTCTTT. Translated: CASRTGGLNTEAFF.

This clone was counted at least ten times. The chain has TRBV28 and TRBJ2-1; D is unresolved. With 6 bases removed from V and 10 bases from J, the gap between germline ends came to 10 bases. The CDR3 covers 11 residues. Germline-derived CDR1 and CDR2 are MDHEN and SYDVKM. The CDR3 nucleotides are TGTGCCAGCAGATCCCAGAGAGAGCAGTTCTTC. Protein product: CASRSQREQFF.

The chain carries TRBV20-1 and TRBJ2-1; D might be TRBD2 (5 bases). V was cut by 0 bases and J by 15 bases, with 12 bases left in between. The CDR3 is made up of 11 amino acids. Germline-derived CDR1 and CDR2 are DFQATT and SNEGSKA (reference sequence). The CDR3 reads CSARERAERFF. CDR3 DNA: TGCAGTGCTAGAGAGCGGGCAGAACGGTTCTTC.